A selection of T cell receptor beta chains follows, all from one sample in a study of blood T cell repertoires in COVID-19. Repertoires were generated with immunoSEQ multiplex PCR, while TCRdb's copy carries only in-frame clones and drops some. Here the sample spans more than 65,000 clones, around 88% being singletons. The specimen sequenced was peripheral blood. The source is a woman older than 75 with active or convalescent COVID-19. Both conserved end residues are part of each CDR3. The order of the fields is CDR3 length, V gene, D gene, clone size, J gene, CDR3 DNA, CDR3 protein. The D gene is left open where the match is weak. Only part of the rows carry a size: once, few, many, or a class if the clone is expanded.

14	TRBV2	-	once	TRBJ2-4	TGTGCCAGCAGGTTGACAACCGCCAAAAACATTCAGTACTTC	CASRLTTAKNIQYF
15	TRBV6-5	-	-	TRBJ2-1	TGTGCCAGCAGTTCATTGTCGGTTTCCTACAATGAGCAGTTCTTC	CASSSLSVSYNEQFF
16	TRBV18	-	-	TRBJ2-7	TGTGCCAGCTCCCAATACACCGCCCCAAGCTCCTACGAGCAGTACTTC	CASSQYTAPSSYEQYF
16	TRBV9	TRBD1	-	TRBJ2-3	TGTGCCAGCAGCGCCCCGGGGACAGGGCAGGCAGATACGCAGTATTTT	CASSAPGTGQADTQYF
19	TRBV27	-	-	TRBJ2-1	TGTGCCAGCAGTTCAAGGCGGCGGGGGCTATACAGCTCCTACAATGAGCAGTTCTTC	CASSSRRRGLYSSYNEQFF
13	TRBV20-1	-	-	TRBJ1-1	TGCAGTGCTAGTTGGACAGCGAACACTGAAGCTTTCTTT	CSASWTANTEAFF
15	TRBV7-2	-	-	TRBJ2-1	TGTGCCAGCAGCCAATACGGGAGTCGGGGCAATGAGCAGTTCTTC	CASSQYGSRGNEQFF
15	TRBV6-5	-	once	TRBJ2-4	TGTGCCAGCATCCGGGGATTGTCGGCCAAAAACATTCAGTACTTC	CASIRGLSAKNIQYF
14	TRBV7-2	TRBD1	-	TRBJ2-5	TGTGCCAGCAGCGGACAGGGGTCCTGGGAGACCCAGTACTTC	CASSGQGSWETQYF
16	TRBV30	TRBD2	-	TRBJ2-7	TGTGCCTGGAGTGAGGGTAGCGGGAGCCCACGGCGGGAGCAGTACTTC	CAWSEGSGSPRREQYF
13	TRBV30	-	-	TRBJ1-1	TGTGCCTGGAGTGTACCGTCAGGTGTTGAAGCTTTCTTT	CAWSVPSGVEAFF
18	TRBV28	TRBD1	-	TRBJ1-5	TGTGCCAGCAGCGTCCTGGGACAGGGGCGAAATAGCAATCAGCCCCAGCATTTT	CASSVLGQGRNSNQPQHF
15	TRBV11-3	TRBD1	-	TRBJ2-7	TGTGCCAGCAGCATCGACGGGGACAGAACCTACGAGCAGTACTTC	CASSIDGDRTYEQYF
15	TRBV5-6	TRBD1	-	TRBJ2-2	TGTGCCAGCAGCTTGACGGGACAGGTGCCCGGGGAGCTGTTTTTT	CASSLTGQVPGELFF
17	TRBV14	TRBD2	-	TRBJ2-5	TGTGCCAGCAGCCTTGGACTAGCGGGGGGGCGTCGGGAGACCCAGTACTTC	CASSLGLAGGRRETQYF
17	TRBV6-2/TRBV6-3	-	-	TRBJ2-2	TGTGCCAGCAGTTACCCGTTGGGGCAGCCTTACACCGGGGAGCTGTTTTTT	CASSYPLGQPYTGELFF
19	TRBV4-1	-	-	TRBJ2-2	TGCGCCAGCAGCCACACGGCCGGGGCGGCTAGCGCTAACACCGGGGAGCTGTTTTTT	CASSHTAGAASANTGELFF
12	TRBV11-2	-	-	TRBJ1-6	TGTGCCAGCAGCCTAGGTCCATCACCCCTCCACTTT	CASSLGPSPLHF
12	TRBV2	TRBD2	-	TRBJ2-5	TGTGCCAGCGGACTAGTTCCGGAGACCCAGTACTTC	CASGLVPETQYF
16	TRBV6-2/TRBV6-3	TRBD2	-	TRBJ2-7	TGTGCCAGCAGTTACGGACTAGCGGGGGCTGGGTACGAGCAGTACTTC	CASSYGLAGAGYEQYF
11	TRBV27	TRBD2	-	TRBJ2-7	TGTGCCACCACGGGGGGTCACGAGCAGTACTTC	CATTGGHEQYF
16	TRBV2	-	-	TRBJ2-7	TGTGCCAGCAGTACCGACCGGGACTTTCCTGCTCAACAGCAGTACTTC	CASSTDRDFPAQQQYF
18	TRBV2	TRBD2	once	TRBJ2-3	TGTGCCAGCAGTGGGACTAGCGGGGCCTACGCGAGCACAGATACGCAGTATTTT	CASSGTSGAYASTDTQYF
15	TRBV11-3	TRBD2	-	TRBJ2-2	TGTGCCAGCAGACCCGGGGGGATCGACACCGGGGAGCTGTTTTTT	CASRPGGIDTGELFF
14	TRBV7-2	-	-	TRBJ2-5	TGTGCCAGCAGCTCTGTGGGGCTCCAAGAGACCCAGTACTTC	CASSSVGLQETQYF
15	TRBV4-2	TRBD1	-	TRBJ1-1	TGTGCCAGCAGCCAACAGACAGGGGTGGGGACTGAAGCTTTCTTT	CASSQQTGVGTEAFF
12	TRBV10-3	-	-	TRBJ1-2	TGTGCCATCAGTGGGAGGAACCGAGGCTACACCTTC	CAISGRNRGYTF
14	TRBV6-5	-	-	TRBJ1-5	TGTGCCAGCAGTTACTCGCGAGGGAATCAGCCCCAGCATTTT	CASSYSRGNQPQHF
14	TRBV7-2	-	-	TRBJ1-1	TGTGCCAGCAGCTTACGGGGTCTTAACACTGAAGCTTTCTTT	CASSLRGLNTEAFF
14	TRBV19	-	-	TRBJ2-7	TGTGCCAGTAAGGCCCACCAAACCACGGGGGAGCAGTACTTC	CASKAHQTTGEQYF
15	TRBV7-2	-	-	TRBJ2-3	TGTGCCAGCAGGCGTCAGGGGTTCGGCACAGATACGCAGTATTTT	CASRRQGFGTDTQYF
16	TRBV7-2	-	-	TRBJ2-2	TGTGCCAGCAGTCCGAACTACATCGCGAACACCGGGGAGCTGTTTTTT	CASSPNYIANTGELFF
16	TRBV28	TRBD1	-	TRBJ1-5	TGTGCCAGCAGTATCAAACAGGGGGTAATTTGGCAGCCCCAGCATTTT	CASSIKQGVIWQPQHF
13	TRBV7-2	-	-	TRBJ2-5	TGTGCCAGCAGCTTAGTTGTAAGCGAGACCCAGTACTTC	CASSLVVSETQYF